Each of the 2 T cell receptor beta chains below was sequenced from the same sample in a study of blood T cell repertoires in COVID-19. Profiling relied on immunoSEQ multiplex PCR, and the TCRdb table lists in-frame clones only, not all of them. The repertoire holds about 480,000 clones, with approximately 89% as singletons. Sequencing was done on a sample of peripheral blood. The origin of the receptors is a man aged 18 to 35 with COVID-19, enrolled during active disease.

The chain combines TRBV7-6 with TRBJ1-1, with D maybe TRBD1 (5 bases). This CDR3 has 14 amino acids. V gave up 1 base and J gave up 1 base, with 7 bases separating them. CDR1 and CDR2 from the germline V gene are SGHVS and FNYEAQ. CDR3: CASSLGGGNTEAFF. The CDR3 bases are TGTGCCAGCAGCTTAGGCGGGGGGAACACTGAAGCTTTCTTT.

The chain employs TRBV5-1 and TRBJ2-3; 7 bases are shared with TRBD2. Per the germline V gene, CDR1 is SGHRS and CDR2 is YFSETQ. This CDR3 is built from 13 residues. The J segment lost 6 bases and the V segment lost 4 bases, leaving 5 bases of the junction unmatched. The CDR3 DNA is TGCGCCAGCAGCCCCGACGGGGGGGATACGCAGTATTTT. Translating it yields CASSPDGGDTQYF.